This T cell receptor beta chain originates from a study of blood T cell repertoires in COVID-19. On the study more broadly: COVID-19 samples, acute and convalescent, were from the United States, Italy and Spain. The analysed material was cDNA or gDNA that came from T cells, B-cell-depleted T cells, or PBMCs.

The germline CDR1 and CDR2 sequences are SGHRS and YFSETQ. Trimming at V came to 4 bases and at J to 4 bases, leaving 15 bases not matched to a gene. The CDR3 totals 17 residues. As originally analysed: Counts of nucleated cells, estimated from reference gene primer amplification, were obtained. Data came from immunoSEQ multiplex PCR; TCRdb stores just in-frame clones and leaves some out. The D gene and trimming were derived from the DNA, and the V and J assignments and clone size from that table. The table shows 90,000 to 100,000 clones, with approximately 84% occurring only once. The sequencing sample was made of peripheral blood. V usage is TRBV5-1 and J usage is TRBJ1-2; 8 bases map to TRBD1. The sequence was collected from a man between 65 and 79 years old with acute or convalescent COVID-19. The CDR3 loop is CASSARTGSQEIYGYTF. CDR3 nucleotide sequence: TGCGCCAGCAGCGCCCGGACAGGGAGCCAGGAAATCTATGGCTACACCTTC.